Here is one T cell receptor beta chain with its context. It lacks a known antigen. Base quality data are lacking; no much larger clone is found one base away. The immunoSEQ Assay was used to sequence TCRbeta CDR3 regions. After extraction, genomic DNA underwent amplification by bias-controlled multiplex PCR, followed by high-throughput sequencing. Turning to the authors' computational methods: To quantify the absolute abundance of each unique TCRbeta CDR3 region, sequences were collapsed and filtered. T cell fraction was estimated by normalizing TCRbeta template counts to usable DNA, which was measured by amplifying reference genes present in all nucleated cells. Repertoire TCRs were annotated as SARS-CoV-2-specific by exact matching of V gene, CDR3 amino acid sequence and J gene to a known reactive TCR set. MIRA supplied the reference SARS-CoV-2 TCR set, which was filtered for enrichment in COVID-19-positive ImmuneCODE repertoires so that public or cross-reactive TCRs were removed. Based on the MIRA antigens, annotated TCRs were further analysed at the level of specific ORF or position within ORF. Breadth was defined as the number of annotated unique rearrangements divided by the total number of unique productive rearrangements, and depth was defined as the summed frequency of the annotated unique rearrangements. Two-sided Wilcoxon rank-sum tests were applied when comparing TCR breadth between groups. TCRdb retrieved this table from immuneACCESS and kept in-frame rearrangements only. Not all clones are present; in checked studies, unresolved V genes account for under half, and no reason is known for the remainder. Clone size and V and J calls were adopted from that table, with D and trimming inferred from the DNA. For this sample there are about 500,000 clones; 80% to 90% appear just once. The ten largest make up approximately 1.7% of the sample.

This entry belongs to a study of Ad26.COV2.S vaccination and SARS-CoV-2 variants (dated by TCRdb to about 2021). In the study overall: Donors in the vaccine arm were drawn from COV1001, a multicentre, randomized, double-blind, placebo-controlled phase I-IIa trial testing Ad26.COV2.S in healthy adults. Sequencing of the TCRbeta repertoire served to evaluate the specificity and breadth of SARS-CoV-2-reactive T cell receptors following Ad26.COV2.S vaccination. A total of 32 samples were included in the TCR-sequenced set, comprising around 19 Ad26.COV2.S vaccine recipients, 5 placebo recipients and 8 SARS-CoV-2 convalescent individuals. Blinding of investigators to trial group allocation was maintained during experiments and outcome assessment. Trial participants were randomized into five groups of five, in which low-dose or high-dose Ad26.COV2.S was given once or twice, or placebo was given on both occasions. Ad26.COV2.S was administered intramuscularly at a dose of 5x10^10 or 1x10^11 viral particles, either as one shot or as two shots given 56 days apart.

Overall results and qualifications from the work: After vaccination, spike-specific CD8+ and CD4+ T cell responses were reported to show substantial breadth. The study lacked the statistical power to compare responses across vaccine doses or regimens. The authors noted that total T cell responses may have been underestimated by the TCR breadth and depth analyses. Ad26.COV2.S recipients had higher spike-specific TCR breadth than placebo recipients (P = 0.0014). Vaccine and placebo recipients had comparable non-spike TCR breadth, which fits with the vaccine containing only spike.

This specimen's treatment or condition label, interpreted: about 20 received Ad26.COV2.S at low or high dose, single or two shots; 5 received placebo; per-sample allocation not given. For vaccine and placebo recipients, the sequenced repertoires came from samples collected on day 63 after the first injection. Cohort 1b enrolled about two dozen adults aged 18-55 years at a single site in Boston, USA, between 29 July and 7 August 2020. As a vaccine, Ad26.COV2.S was a replication-incompetent adenovirus type 26 vector that expressed a prefusion-stabilized SARS-CoV-2 spike protein derived from the original Wuhan strain. Relative to germline, V is 3 bases shorter and J is 0 bases shorter, with 6 bases between their ends. The CDR3 numbers 14 residues from cysteine through phenylalanine. CDR3 DNA only is kept here, 42 bases in frame from base 1. The germline V gene (reference sequence) supplies CDR1 LNHNV and CDR2 YYDKDF.

The specimen comprised peripheral blood, sampled in a trial of Ad26.COV2.S vaccine versus placebo. This TCR was sampled from a person aged 18-60 years who received the Ad26.COV2.S COVID-19 vaccine or a placebo. The rearrangement joined TRBV15 to TRBJ2-1; no D gene can be assigned with confidence. The bases are TGTGCCACCAGCAGTCGGAGCTCCTACAATGAGCAGTTCTTC. It encodes CATSSRSSYNEQFF.